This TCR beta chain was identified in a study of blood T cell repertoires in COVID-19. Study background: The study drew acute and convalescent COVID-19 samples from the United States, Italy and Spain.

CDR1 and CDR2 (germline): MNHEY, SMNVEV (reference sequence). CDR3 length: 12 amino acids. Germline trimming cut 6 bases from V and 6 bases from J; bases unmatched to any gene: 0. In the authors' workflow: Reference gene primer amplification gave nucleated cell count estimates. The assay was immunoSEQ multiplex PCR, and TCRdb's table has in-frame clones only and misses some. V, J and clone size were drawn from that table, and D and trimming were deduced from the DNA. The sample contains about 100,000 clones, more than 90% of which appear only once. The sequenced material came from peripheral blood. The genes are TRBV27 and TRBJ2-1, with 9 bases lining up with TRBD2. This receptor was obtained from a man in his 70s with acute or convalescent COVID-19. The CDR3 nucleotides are TGTGCCAGCAGGGGACTAGCCAATGAGCAGTTCTTC. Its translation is CASRGLANEQFF.